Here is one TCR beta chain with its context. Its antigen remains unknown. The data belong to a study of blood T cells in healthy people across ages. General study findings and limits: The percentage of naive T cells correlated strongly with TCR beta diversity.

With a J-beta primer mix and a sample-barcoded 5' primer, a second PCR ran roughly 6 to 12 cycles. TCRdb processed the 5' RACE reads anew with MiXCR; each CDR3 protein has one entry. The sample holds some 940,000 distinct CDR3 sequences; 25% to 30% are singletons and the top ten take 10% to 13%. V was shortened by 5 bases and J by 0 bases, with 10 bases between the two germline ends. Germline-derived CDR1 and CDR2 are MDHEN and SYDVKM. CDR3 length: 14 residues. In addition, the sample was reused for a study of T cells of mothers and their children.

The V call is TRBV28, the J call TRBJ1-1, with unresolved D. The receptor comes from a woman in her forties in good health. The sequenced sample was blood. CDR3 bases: TGTGCCAGCAGTAGAGACCAGTTGAACACTGAAGCTTTCTTT. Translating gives CASSRDQLNTEAFF.